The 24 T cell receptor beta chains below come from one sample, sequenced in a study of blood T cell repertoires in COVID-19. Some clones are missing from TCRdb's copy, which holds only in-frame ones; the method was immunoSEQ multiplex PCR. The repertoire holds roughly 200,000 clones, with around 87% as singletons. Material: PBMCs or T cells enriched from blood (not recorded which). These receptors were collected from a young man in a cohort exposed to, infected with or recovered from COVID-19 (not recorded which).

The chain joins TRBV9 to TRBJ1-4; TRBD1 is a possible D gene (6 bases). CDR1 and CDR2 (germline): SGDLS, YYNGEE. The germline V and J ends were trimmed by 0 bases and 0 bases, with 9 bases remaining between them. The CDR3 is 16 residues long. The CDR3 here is CASSVAQGPTNEKLFF. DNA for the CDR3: TGTGCCAGCAGCGTAGCCCAGGGGCCAACTAATGAAAAACTGTTTTTT.

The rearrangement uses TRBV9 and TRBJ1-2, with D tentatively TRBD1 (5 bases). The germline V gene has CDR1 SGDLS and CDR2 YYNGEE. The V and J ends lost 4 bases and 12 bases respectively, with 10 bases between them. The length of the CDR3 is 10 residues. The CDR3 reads CASSPRQNTF. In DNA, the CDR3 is TGTGCCAGCAGCCCCCGACAGAACACCTTC.

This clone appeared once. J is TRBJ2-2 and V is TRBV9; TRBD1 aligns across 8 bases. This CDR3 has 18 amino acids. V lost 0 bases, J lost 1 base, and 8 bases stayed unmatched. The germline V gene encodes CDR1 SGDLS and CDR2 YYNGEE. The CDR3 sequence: CASSVVGTGGRNTGELFF. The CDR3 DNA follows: TGTGCCAGCAGCGTAGTGGGGACAGGAGGGCGGAACACCGGGGAGCTGTTTTTT.

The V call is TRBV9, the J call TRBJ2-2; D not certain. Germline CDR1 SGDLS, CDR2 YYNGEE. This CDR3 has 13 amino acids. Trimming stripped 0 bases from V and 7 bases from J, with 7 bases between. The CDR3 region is CASSVVGGGELFF. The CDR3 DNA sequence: TGTGCCAGCAGCGTAGTCGGCGGCGGGGAGCTGTTTTTT. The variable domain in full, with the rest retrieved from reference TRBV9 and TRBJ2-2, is DSGVTQTPKHLITATGQRVTLRCSPRSGDLSVYWYQQSLDQGLQFLIQYYNGEERAKGNILERFSAQQFPDLHSELNLSSLELGDSALYFCASSVVGGGELFFGEGSRLTVL.

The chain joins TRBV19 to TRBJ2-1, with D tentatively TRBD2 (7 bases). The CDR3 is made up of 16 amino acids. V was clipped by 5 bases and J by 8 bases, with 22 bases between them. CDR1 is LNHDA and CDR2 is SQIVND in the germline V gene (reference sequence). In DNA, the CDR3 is TGTGCCAGTAGTTCTCACCGGGGGGCCGACGTATATGAGCAGTTCTTC. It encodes CASSSHRGADVYEQFF.

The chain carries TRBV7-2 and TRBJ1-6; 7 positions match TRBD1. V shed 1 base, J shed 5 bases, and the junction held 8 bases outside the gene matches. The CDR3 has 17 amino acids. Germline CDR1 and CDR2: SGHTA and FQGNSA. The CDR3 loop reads CASSLGQGKRNNSPLHF. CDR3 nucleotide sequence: TGTGCCAGCAGCTTAGGACAGGGAAAGCGAAATAATTCACCCCTCCACTTT.

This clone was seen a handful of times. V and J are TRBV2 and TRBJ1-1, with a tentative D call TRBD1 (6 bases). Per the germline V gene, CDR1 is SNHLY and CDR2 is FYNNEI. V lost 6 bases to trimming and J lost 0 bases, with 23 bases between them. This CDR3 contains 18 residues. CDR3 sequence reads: CASRARGHGRRMNTEAFF. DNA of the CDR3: TGTGCCAGCAGGGCTAGGGGACATGGTCGTCGCATGAACACTGAAGCTTTCTTT.

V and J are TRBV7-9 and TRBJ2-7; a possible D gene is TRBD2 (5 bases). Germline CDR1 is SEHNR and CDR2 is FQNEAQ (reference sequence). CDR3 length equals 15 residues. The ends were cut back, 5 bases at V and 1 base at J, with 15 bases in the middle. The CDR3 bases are TGTGCCAGCAGCCCCGGACTTCCCGGATCCTACGAGCAGTACTTC. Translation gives CASSPGLPGSYEQYF. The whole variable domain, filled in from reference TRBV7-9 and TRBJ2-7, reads DTGVSQNPRHKITKRGQNVTFRCDPISEHNRLYWYRQTLGQGPEFLTYFQNEAQLEKSRLLSDRFSAERPKGSFSTLEIQRTEQGDSAMYLCASSPGLPGSYEQYFGPGTRLTVT.

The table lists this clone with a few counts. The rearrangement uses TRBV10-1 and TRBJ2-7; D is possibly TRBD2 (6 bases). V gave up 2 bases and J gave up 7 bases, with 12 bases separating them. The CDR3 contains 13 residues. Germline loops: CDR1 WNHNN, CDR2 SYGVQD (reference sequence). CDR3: CASSETSSWEQYF. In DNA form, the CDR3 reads TGCGCCAGCAGTGAGACTAGCTCGTGGGAGCAGTACTTC.

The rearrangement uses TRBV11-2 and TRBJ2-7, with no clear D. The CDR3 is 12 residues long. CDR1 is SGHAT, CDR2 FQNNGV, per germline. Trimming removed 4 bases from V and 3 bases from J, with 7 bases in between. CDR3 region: CASSSPYYEQYF. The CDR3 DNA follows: TGTGCCAGCAGCTCCCCCTACTACGAGCAGTACTTC. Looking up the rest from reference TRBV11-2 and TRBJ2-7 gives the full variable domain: EAGVAQSPRYKIIEKRQSVAFWCNPISGHATLYWYQQILGQGPKLLIQFQNNGVVDDSQLPKDRFSAERLKGVDSTLKIQPAKLEDSAVYLCASSSPYYEQYFGPGTRLTVT.

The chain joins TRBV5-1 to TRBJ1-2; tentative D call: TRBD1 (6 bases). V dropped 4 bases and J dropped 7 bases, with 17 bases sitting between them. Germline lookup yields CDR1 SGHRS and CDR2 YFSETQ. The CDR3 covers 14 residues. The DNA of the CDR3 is TGCGCCAGCAGCACCGGGCCGCCGACAGGTGGCTACACCTTC. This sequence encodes CASSTGPPTGGYTF.

CDR3 bases: TGTGCCAGCAGCCCCTCAACGGTTCAGGGTTCGTCAACTAATGAAAAACTGTTTTTT. Protein sequence: CASSPSTVQGSSTNEKLFF. The chain has TRBV11-2 and TRBJ1-4; weak D call: TRBD1 (5 bases). The CDR3 has 19 amino acids. V lost 5 bases and J 0 bases, leaving 22 bases between the germline ends. Germline assignment: CDR1 SGHAT and CDR2 FQNNGV.

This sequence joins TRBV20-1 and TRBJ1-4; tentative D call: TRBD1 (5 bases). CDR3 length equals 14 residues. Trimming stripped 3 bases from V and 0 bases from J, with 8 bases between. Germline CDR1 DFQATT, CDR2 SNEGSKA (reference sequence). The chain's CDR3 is CSASGATTNEKLFF. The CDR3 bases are TGCAGTGCTAGTGGGGCAACAACTAATGAAAAACTGTTTTTT.

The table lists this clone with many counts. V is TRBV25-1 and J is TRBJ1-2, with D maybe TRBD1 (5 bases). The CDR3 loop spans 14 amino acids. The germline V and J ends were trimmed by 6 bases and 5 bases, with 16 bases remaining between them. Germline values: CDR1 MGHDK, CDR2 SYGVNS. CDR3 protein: CASRDDSTRYGYTF. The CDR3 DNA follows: TGTGCCAGCAGGGACGACAGTACTCGGTATGGCTACACCTTC.

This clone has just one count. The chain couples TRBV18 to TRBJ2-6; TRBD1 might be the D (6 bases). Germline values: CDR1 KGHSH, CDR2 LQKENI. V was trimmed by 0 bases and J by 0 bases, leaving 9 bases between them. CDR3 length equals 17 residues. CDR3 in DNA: TGTGCCAGCTCACCACCTACAGGGTCCTCTGGGGCCAACGTCCTGACTTTC. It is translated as CASSPPTGSSGANVLTF.

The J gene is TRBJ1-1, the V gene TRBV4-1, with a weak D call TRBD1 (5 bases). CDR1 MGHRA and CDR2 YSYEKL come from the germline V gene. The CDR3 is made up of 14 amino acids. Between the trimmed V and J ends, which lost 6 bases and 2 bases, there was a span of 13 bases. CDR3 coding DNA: TGCGCCAGCAGTTTCGACAGCCTTAACACTGAAGCTTTCTTT. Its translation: CASSFDSLNTEAFF.

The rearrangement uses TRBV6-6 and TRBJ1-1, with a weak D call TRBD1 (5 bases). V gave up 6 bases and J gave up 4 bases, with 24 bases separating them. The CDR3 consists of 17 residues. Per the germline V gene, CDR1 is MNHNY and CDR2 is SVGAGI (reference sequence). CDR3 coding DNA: TGTGCCAGCAGCCGAGGTACAGGTACTTTAAAGGGCACTGAAGCTTTCTTT. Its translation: CASSRGTGTLKGTEAFF.

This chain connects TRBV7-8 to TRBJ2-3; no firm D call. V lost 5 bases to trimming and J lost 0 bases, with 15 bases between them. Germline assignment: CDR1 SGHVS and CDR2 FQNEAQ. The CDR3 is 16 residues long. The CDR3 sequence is CASSLPDSSSTDTQYF. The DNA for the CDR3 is TGTGCCAGCAGCCTACCCGACTCCTCTAGCACAGATACGCAGTATTTT.

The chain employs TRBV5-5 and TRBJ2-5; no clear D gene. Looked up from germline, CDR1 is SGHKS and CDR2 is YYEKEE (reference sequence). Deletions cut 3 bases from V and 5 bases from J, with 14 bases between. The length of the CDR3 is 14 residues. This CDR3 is CASSSPARSETQYF. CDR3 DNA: TGTGCCAGCAGCTCGCCGGCCAGGTCGGAGACCCAGTACTTC.

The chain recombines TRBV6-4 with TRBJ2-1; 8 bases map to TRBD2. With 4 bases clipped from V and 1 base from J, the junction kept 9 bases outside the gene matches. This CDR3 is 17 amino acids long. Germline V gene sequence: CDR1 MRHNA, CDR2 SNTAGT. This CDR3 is CASSAWSRGGSYNEQFF. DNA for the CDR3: TGTGCCAGCAGTGCCTGGTCTCGGGGGGGATCCTACAATGAGCAGTTCTTC.

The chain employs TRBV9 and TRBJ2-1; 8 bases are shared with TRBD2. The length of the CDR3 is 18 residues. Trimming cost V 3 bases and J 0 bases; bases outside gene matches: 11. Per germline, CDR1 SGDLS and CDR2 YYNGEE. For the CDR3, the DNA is TGTGCCAGCAGCGCCGAGGGGGTAGCGGGACCCTCCTACAATGAGCAGTTCTTC. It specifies CASSAEGVAGPSYNEQFF.

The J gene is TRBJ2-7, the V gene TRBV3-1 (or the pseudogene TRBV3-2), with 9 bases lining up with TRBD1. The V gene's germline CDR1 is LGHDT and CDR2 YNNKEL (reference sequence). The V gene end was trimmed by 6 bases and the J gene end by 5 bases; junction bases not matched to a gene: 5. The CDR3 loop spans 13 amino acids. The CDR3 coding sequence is TGTGCCAGCAGTCGGACAGGGGTCAACGAGCAGTACTTC. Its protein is CASSRTGVNEQYF.

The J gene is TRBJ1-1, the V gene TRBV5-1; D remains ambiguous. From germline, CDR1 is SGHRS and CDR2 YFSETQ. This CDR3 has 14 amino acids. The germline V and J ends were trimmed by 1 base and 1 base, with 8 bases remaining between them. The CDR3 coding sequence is TGCGCCAGCAGCTTGCGCGGCGAGAACACTGAAGCTTTCTTT. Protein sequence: CASSLRGENTEAFF. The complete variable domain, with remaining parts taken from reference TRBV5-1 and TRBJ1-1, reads KAGVTQTPRYLIKTRGQQVTLSCSPISGHRSVSWYQQTPGQGLQFLFEYFSETQRNKGNFPGRFSGRQFSNSRSEMNVSTLELGDSALYLCASSLRGENTEAFFGQGTRLTVV.

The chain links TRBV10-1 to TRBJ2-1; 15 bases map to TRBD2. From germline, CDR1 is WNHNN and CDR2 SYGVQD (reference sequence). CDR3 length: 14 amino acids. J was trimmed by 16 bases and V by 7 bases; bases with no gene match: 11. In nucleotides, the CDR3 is TGCGCCAGCACCCCCGGACTAGCGGGAGGGCCGGCTTTCTTC. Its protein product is CASTPGLAGGPAFF.